The sequence of this T cell receptor (beta chain) was determined in a study of cytomegalovirus exposure and HLA in healthy donors. Findings of the study overall: Earlier analysis yielded a pattern in which most TCR beta V segments were productive about 87% or about 30% of the time.

Only one count was recorded for this clone. Its cognate antigen is unknown. The same CDR3 arises from other DNA sequences in this sample as well. Germline V gene lookup returns CDR1 LNHDA and CDR2 SQIVND (reference sequence). The V and J ends lost 6 bases and 1 base respectively, with 12 bases between them. This CDR3 region has 14 residues. The PCR made use of 60 Vbeta and 13 Jbeta primers. Clones were read by immunoSEQ multiplex PCR, and TCRdb kept only the in-frame ones, dropping some. The table includes about 110,000 clones, around 80% detected once. Sequencing was carried out using PBMCs. This rearrangement joins TRBV19 to TRBJ1-1; tentative D call: TRBD1 (5 bases). This receptor was taken from a woman between 18 and 29 years old in good health and CMV-seropositive. This CDR3 reads CASRLRGTNTEAFF. The CDR3 DNA sequence: TGTGCCAGTAGGCTTAGGGGTACGAACACTGAAGCTTTCTTT.